Detailed here is one T cell receptor beta chain. A junction boundary mismatches the germline segment, possibly from a read error. In the source study's methods: The assay estimated nucleated cells by amplifying reference gene primers. The data were produced by immunoSEQ multiplex PCR, yet TCRdb's version contains in-frame clones alone and is incomplete. That table furnishes V, J and clone size, whereas the DNA furnished D and trimming. The table shows about 250,000 clones, with 85% to 90% occurring only once. The data stem from a study of blood T cell repertoires in COVID-19. Across the whole study: Sources were T cells, B-cell-depleted T cells, or PBMCs; the material itself was cDNA or gDNA.

The CDR3 contains 13 residues. Germline CDR1 and CDR2: MGHRA and YSYEKL. The sequenced sample was peripheral blood. The J gene is TRBJ2-7, the V gene TRBV4-1; possibly TRBD1 for D (6 bases). The sequence was collected from a man aged 30 to 39 with acute or convalescent COVID-19. DNA for the CDR3: TGCGCCAGCAGCCATCAAGGACAGCCGGAAACCATTTTC. Translation: CASSHQGQPETIF.